Only one count was recorded for the clone carrying this T cell receptor beta chain. CDR1 and CDR2 (germline): ENHRY, SYGVKD. With 6 bases clipped from V and 0 bases from J, the junction kept 4 bases outside the gene matches. CDR3 length: 14 amino acids. The sample comes from a study of blood T cell repertoires in COVID-19. As for the study in general: Both acute and convalescent COVID-19 samples were obtained from the United States, Italy and Spain. Nucleic acid was either cDNA or gDNA, and it came from T cells, B-cell-depleted T cells, or PBMCs.

In the authors' workflow: Researchers report that nucleated cell counts were estimated from reference gene primer amplification. Generated by immunoSEQ multiplex PCR, the TCRdb table keeps only in-frame clones and is missing some. V and J calls and clone size follow that table, whereas D and trimming were derived from the DNA. The profile shows some 20,000 clones, about four fifths of them singletons. This TCR was recovered from a human donor in a cohort sampled during active COVID-19. Sequencing was done on a sample of peripheral blood. This sequence joins TRBV10-3 and TRBJ1-2; 7 bases fit TRBD1. The CDR3, as DNA: TGTGCCATCAGAGGGGGCTCTTCTAACTATGGCTACACCTTC. Translated: CAIRGGSSNYGYTF.